Listed here are 31 T cell receptor beta chains from one sample, sequenced in a study of human versus mouse CDR3 diversity and MHC coevolution. Here immunoSEQ multiplex PCR was the method, and the copy in TCRdb shows in-frame clones only, minus some. The sample consists of around 77,000 clones, around 93% of them appearing once. The sample comprised naive CD4+ T cells from blood. This sample's subset: CD45RO-negative CD62L-positive naive CD4 T cells. All receptors derive from a person between 30 and 69 years old in good health.

This sequence joins TRBV2 and TRBJ2-7, with TRBD2 as a possible D gene (6 bases). The CDR3 spans 13 residues. V shed 6 bases and J shed 2 bases, with 11 bases lying between them. CDR1 and CDR2 (germline): SNHLY, FYNNEI. In nucleotides, the CDR3 is TGTGCCAGCAGGGACTACCCTGCCTACGAGCAGTACTTC. Protein sequence: CASRDYPAYEQYF.

The chain joins TRBV19 to TRBJ2-1; weak D call: TRBD1 (5 bases). V lost 2 bases to trimming and J lost 8 bases, with 7 bases between them. Germline V gene sequence: CDR1 LNHDA, CDR2 SQIVND (reference sequence). This CDR3 is built from 12 residues. CDR3 bases: TGTGCCAGTAGTATAAGGGGCTATGAGCAGTTCTTC. It specifies CASSIRGYEQFF.

A single count supports this clone. This CDR3 reads CASSLSAGNYGYTF. CDR3 nucleotide sequence: TGTGCCAGCAGTTTATCAGCGGGCAACTATGGCTACACCTTC. V and J are TRBV28 and TRBJ1-2, with D unclear. This CDR3 is built from 14 residues. Per the germline V gene, CDR1 is MDHEN and CDR2 is SYDVKM. V lost 1 base, J lost 2 bases, and 8 bases lay in between.

CDR3 loop: CASSYREETQYF. CDR3 bases: TGTGCCAGTAGCTACAGGGAAGAGACCCAGTACTTC. The chain carries TRBV19 and TRBJ2-5; TRBD1 is a possible D gene (6 bases). CDR3 size: 12 residues. V was pared by 6 bases and J by 3 bases, with 8 bases between. Germline CDR1 and CDR2: LNHDA and SQIVND (reference sequence). Full variable domain (remainder filled in from reference TRBV19 and TRBJ2-5): DGGITQSPKYLFRKEGQNVTLSCEQNLNHDAMYWYRQDPGQGLRLIYYSQIVNDFQKGDIAEGYSVSREKKESFPLTVTSAQKNPTAFYLCASSYREETQYFGPGTRLLVL.

This sequence joins TRBV5-1 and TRBJ2-1; 7 positions match TRBD1. There are 13 residues in the CDR3. V was pared by 4 bases and J by 9 bases, with 7 bases of the junction left unmatched. CDR1 SGHRS and CDR2 YFSETQ come from the germline V gene. CDR3 in amino acids: CASSPRGGGEQFF. The CDR3 DNA is TGCGCCAGCAGCCCGAGAGGGGGCGGTGAGCAGTTCTTC.

The chain is built from TRBV11-2 and TRBJ2-7, with D perhaps matching TRBD1 (5 bases). CDR3 size: 13 residues. The germline V gene encodes CDR1 SGHAT and CDR2 FQNNGV. Trimming took 3 bases from V and 5 from J, leaving 11 bases between them. CDR3 sequence: CASSLGRAHEQYF. The CDR3 coding sequence is TGTGCCAGCAGCTTGGGCAGGGCCCACGAGCAGTACTTC. The full variable domain, its missing parts supplied by reference TRBV11-2 and TRBJ2-7, is EAGVAQSPRYKIIEKRQSVAFWCNPISGHATLYWYQQILGQGPKLLIQFQNNGVVDDSQLPKDRFSAERLKGVDSTLKIQPAKLEDSAVYLCASSLGRAHEQYFGPGTRLTVT.

This clone has only a few counts. The chain uses TRBV10-3 and TRBJ1-5; D unclear. The CDR3 is 13 residues long. The V gene lost 3 bases and the J gene lost 4 bases, with 7 bases spanning the gap. The germline CDR1 and CDR2 sequences are ENHRY and SYGVKD. The CDR3 is CAISDSPNQPQHF. DNA for the CDR3: TGTGCCATCAGTGATAGCCCGAATCAGCCCCAGCATTTT.

This clone was picked up one time. The chain carries TRBV5-1 and TRBJ2-7, with a tentative D call TRBD1 (6 bases). CDR1 and CDR2 from the germline V gene are SGHRS and YFSETQ. V lost 4 bases and J 1 base, leaving 9 bases between the germline ends. This CDR3 has 13 amino acids. The CDR3: CASSQQGSYEQYF. The CDR3 DNA sequence: TGCGCCAGCAGCCAGCAGGGGTCCTACGAGCAGTACTTC.

J is TRBJ1-5 and V is TRBV6-1; possibly TRBD1 for D (5 bases). This CDR3 has 15 residues. The V end lost 6 bases, the J end lost 1 base, and 13 bases lay between the germline ends. In germline, CDR1 is MNHNS, CDR2 SASEGT. The CDR3 nucleotides read TGTGCCAGCAGGGCAGGGATTGTGAGCAATCAGCCCCAGCATTTT. As protein: CASRAGIVSNQPQHF.

This clone was recorded a few times. The rearrangement joins TRBV4-1 to TRBJ1-4; D is unclear. CDR1 is MGHRA, CDR2 YSYEKL, per germline. V was pared by 1 base and J by 5 bases, with 14 bases between. The CDR3 is made up of 16 amino acids. CDR3 region: CASSQGLWEKNEKLFF. The DNA of the CDR3 is TGCGCCAGCAGCCAAGGCCTCTGGGAGAAAAATGAAAAACTGTTTTTT.

In nucleotides, the CDR3 is TGTGCCAGCAAATCCGGGACAGGGGGCGCGCAAAGCGGGGCCAACGTCCTGACTTTC. Translating it yields CASKSGTGGAQSGANVLTF. The rearrangement joins TRBV7-9 to TRBJ2-6; 12 bases are shared with TRBD1. In germline, CDR1 is SEHNR, CDR2 FQNEAQ (reference sequence). This CDR3 spans 19 amino acids. V shed 7 bases and J 4 bases; nucleotides not matched to a gene: 14. Looking up the rest from reference TRBV7-9 and TRBJ2-6 gives the full variable domain: DTGVSQNPRHKITKRGQNVTFRCDPISEHNRLYWYRQTLGQGPEFLTYFQNEAQLEKSRLLSDRFSAERPKGSFSTLEIQRTEQGDSAMYLCASKSGTGGAQSGANVLTFGAGSRLTVL.

This chain uses TRBV6-5 with TRBJ2-7; a possible D gene is TRBD1 (6 bases). Germline V lookup: CDR1 MNHEY, CDR2 SVGAGI. V was trimmed by 6 bases and J by 2 bases, leaving 17 bases between them. CDR3 length: 15 residues. The CDR3 DNA follows: TGTGCCAGCAGCCTTAGGGGGACACCAACCTACGAGCAGTACTTC. Encoded protein: CASSLRGTPTYEQYF.

The chain uses TRBV7-7 and TRBJ2-1, with 7 nucleotides matching TRBD1. V shed 1 base, J shed 3 bases, and the junction held 3 bases outside the gene matches. Per the germline V gene, CDR1 is SSHAT and CDR2 is FNYEAQ (reference sequence). This CDR3 contains 15 residues. CDR3 amino acids: CASSLGQGDYNEQFF. In DNA, the CDR3 is TGTGCCAGCAGCTTAGGACAGGGAGACTACAATGAGCAGTTCTTC.

The rearrangement links TRBV2 to TRBJ1-1; 9 bases align to TRBD1. The CDR3 has 14 amino acids. The ends lost 8 bases at V and 6 bases at J; junction bases unmatched: 10. Germline V lookup: CDR1 SNHLY, CDR2 FYNNEI. CDR3 loop: CASDKTGGRSEAFF. The CDR3 nucleotides read TGTGCCAGCGACAAAACAGGGGGCAGGTCTGAAGCTTTCTTT.

The CDR3 DNA follows: TGCGCCAGCAGCTTGGTCCTAGCGGGGGGTCCTACCTACGAGCAGTACTTC. Protein product: CASSLVLAGGPTYEQYF. The genes are TRBV5-1 and TRBJ2-7; 11 bases agree with TRBD2. Trimming cost V 0 bases and J 2 bases; bases outside gene matches: 7. CDR3 length: 17 residues. The germline CDR1 and CDR2 sequences are SGHRS and YFSETQ.

The rearrangement links TRBV28 to TRBJ2-3, with a weak D call TRBD2 (6 bases). CDR3 size: 14 residues. In germline, CDR1 is MDHEN, CDR2 SYDVKM. V lost 4 bases and J 0 bases, leaving 8 bases between the germline ends. The CDR3 bases are TGTGCCAGCAGTTCCCGGGGGAGCACAGATACGCAGTATTTT. Encoded protein: CASSSRGSTDTQYF.

The rearrangement uses TRBV5-1 and TRBJ2-2, with TRBD2 matching over 8 bases. V shed 0 bases and J 5 bases; nucleotides not matched to a gene: 3. CDR3 length equals 15 residues. Germline V lookup: CDR1 SGHRS, CDR2 YFSETQ. CDR3 loop: CASSLGVAGTGELFF. CDR3 DNA sequence: TGCGCCAGCAGCTTGGGTGTAGCGGGGACCGGGGAGCTGTTTTTT.

The chain uses TRBV9 and TRBJ1-3; D uncertain. The CDR3 has 17 amino acids. V lost 0 bases and J 0 bases, leaving 13 bases between the germline ends. The V gene's germline CDR1 is SGDLS and CDR2 YYNGEE. CDR3 residues: CASSVAPQASSGNTIYF. CDR3 nucleotides: TGTGCCAGCAGCGTAGCTCCCCAGGCCAGCTCTGGAAACACCATATATTTT.

The V call is TRBV6-1, the J call TRBJ2-7; 10 bases map to TRBD2. Germline V gene sequence: CDR1 MNHNS, CDR2 SASEGT. Trimming took 5 bases from V and 3 from J; bases not matched to a gene: 4. This CDR3 is 14 amino acids long. The CDR3 loop is CASSLLAGVYEQYF. In DNA, the CDR3 is TGTGCCAGCAGTTTGCTAGCGGGAGTCTACGAGCAGTACTTC.

The DNA for the CDR3 is TGCAGCGTTGGCGGGGGAACAGATACGCAGTATTTT. Translating it yields CSVGGGTDTQYF. The chain recombines TRBV29-1 with TRBJ2-3, with TRBD2 identical over 7 bases. CDR1 and CDR2 from the germline V gene are SQVTM and ANQGSEA. Germline trimming cut 4 bases from V and 3 bases from J; bases unmatched to any gene: 1. The CDR3 contains 12 residues.

This chain joins TRBV7-2 and TRBJ2-2; D remains unclear. Germline loops: CDR1 SGHTA, CDR2 FQGNSA. Trimming took off 1 base at V and 5 bases at J, with 14 bases between the two ends. The CDR3 covers 16 residues. CDR3 in amino acids: CASSLGVEKVTGELFF. The CDR3 DNA follows: TGTGCCAGCAGCTTAGGAGTGGAGAAGGTAACCGGGGAGCTGTTTTTT.

V is TRBV9 and J is TRBJ2-2; D call uncertain. Trimming removed 0 bases from V and 3 bases from J, with 9 bases in between. CDR1 is SGDLS and CDR2 is YYNGEE in the germline V gene. The CDR3 spans 15 residues. CDR3 sequence: CASSVAAVYTGELFF. DNA for the CDR3: TGTGCCAGCAGCGTAGCTGCAGTATACACCGGGGAGCTGTTTTTT. Full variable domain (rest looked up from reference TRBV9 and TRBJ2-2): DSGVTQTPKHLITATGQRVTLRCSPRSGDLSVYWYQQSLDQGLQFLIQYYNGEERAKGNILERFSAQQFPDLHSELNLSSLELGDSALYFCASSVAAVYTGELFFGEGSRLTVL.

The CDR3 bases are TGTGCCAGTAGGACATCGGGGGGGGCGTTCGGAAACACCATATATTTT. The encoded protein is CASRTSGGAFGNTIYF. This chain connects TRBV19 to TRBJ1-3; possibly TRBD1 for D (6 bases). Trimming removed 6 bases at V and 4 bases at J, with 19 bases between. CDR3 size: 16 residues. Germline V CDR1 and CDR2: LNHDA, SQIVND (reference sequence).

The sample holds a few counts of this clone. The chain carries TRBV5-4 and TRBJ1-4; D possibly corresponds to TRBD1 (6 bases). CDR3 length equals 15 residues. Germline V CDR1 and CDR2: SGHNT, YYREEE (reference sequence). V shed 5 bases and J shed 4 bases, with 15 bases lying between them. The DNA of the CDR3 is TGTGCCAGCAGTATACAGGGTGCCCTTAATGAAAAACTGTTTTTT. Amino acid sequence: CASSIQGALNEKLFF.

The V and J genes are TRBV2 and TRBJ2-5; 8 bases are a match to TRBD1. CDR1 and CDR2 (germline): SNHLY, FYNNEI. The CDR3 spans 15 residues. The V segment lost 6 bases and the J segment 5 bases; nucleotides outside the gene matches: 11. CDR3 nucleotides: TGTGCCAGCAGCATAACAGGACAGGGACGGGAGACCCAGTACTTC. The encoded protein is CASSITGQGRETQYF.

Only one count was recorded for this clone. J is TRBJ2-1 and V is TRBV27; maybe TRBD2 (6 bases). CDR3 length equals 15 residues. Germline CDR1 MNHEY, CDR2 SMNVEV (reference sequence). Deletions cut 8 bases from V and 2 bases from J, with 16 bases between. The CDR3 spells CASQRVGGTYNEQFF. As DNA, the CDR3 is TGTGCCAGCCAACGGGTGGGGGGAACCTACAATGAGCAGTTCTTC.

This sequence joins TRBV19 and TRBJ1-1, with unresolved D. Trimming cost V 7 bases and J 2 bases, with 14 bases left between them. The CDR3 is 14 amino acids. Germline CDR1 reads LNHDA; CDR2 reads SQIVND (reference sequence). The CDR3 DNA is TGTGCCAGTAACCCCGGCCAGGTCAACACTGAAGCTTTCTTT. It encodes CASNPGQVNTEAFF.

This clone was detected only once. V gene TRBV27 combines with J gene TRBJ2-3; 10 bases agree with TRBD2. Trimming cost V 0 bases and J 1 base; bases outside gene matches: 4. Germline V gene lookup returns CDR1 MNHEY and CDR2 SMNVEV (reference sequence). This CDR3 is 17 amino acids long. CDR3 nucleotide sequence: TGTGCCAGCAGTTTATCAATAGCGGGGGGCCGCACAGATACGCAGTATTTT. It is translated as CASSLSIAGGRTDTQYF.

The V gene is TRBV30, the J gene TRBJ2-5, with D possibly TRBD1 on 5 matching bases. CDR3 size: 12 residues. The V end was cut by 0 bases, the J end by 5 bases, with 7 bases between. Per germline, CDR1 GTSNPN and CDR2 SVGIG (reference sequence). CDR3 DNA: TGTGCCTGGAGTGTTCAGGGCGAGACCCAGTACTTC. This translates into CAWSVQGETQYF.

The chain recombines TRBV7-2 with TRBJ2-5; the D gene is possibly TRBD1 (5 bases). Per germline, CDR1 SGHTA and CDR2 FQGNSA. Trimming pared 2 bases from V and 5 bases from J, leaving 15 bases between. CDR3 length: 15 residues. The CDR3 loop reads CASSLSRGQGETQYF. CDR3 DNA sequence: TGTGCCAGCAGCTTATCGAGAGGTCAGGGCGAGACCCAGTACTTC.

About this clone: Germline and junction disagree at one end, which may indicate a read error. The V gene is TRBV19, the J gene TRBJ2-5; 9 bases align to TRBD2. Germline V gives CDR1 LNHDA, CDR2 SQIVND (reference sequence). The CDR3 sequence is 15 residues long. Here the CDR3 DNA reads TGTGCCAGTAGTGTGGGACTAGCAAATCAAGAGACCCAGCACTTC. As protein: CASSVGLANQETQHF.